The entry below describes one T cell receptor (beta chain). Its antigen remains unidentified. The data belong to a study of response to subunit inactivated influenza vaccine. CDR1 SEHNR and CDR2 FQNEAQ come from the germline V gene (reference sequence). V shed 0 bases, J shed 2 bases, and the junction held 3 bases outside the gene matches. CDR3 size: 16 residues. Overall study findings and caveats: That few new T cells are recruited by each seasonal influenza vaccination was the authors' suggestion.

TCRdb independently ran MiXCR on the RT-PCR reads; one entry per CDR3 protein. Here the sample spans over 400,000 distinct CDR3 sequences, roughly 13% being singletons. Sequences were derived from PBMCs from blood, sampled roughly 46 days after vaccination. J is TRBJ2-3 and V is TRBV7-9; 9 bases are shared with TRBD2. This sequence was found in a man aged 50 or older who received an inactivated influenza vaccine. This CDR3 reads CASSLASGRFTDTQYF. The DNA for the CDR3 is TGTGCCAGCAGCTTAGCCAGCGGGAGGTTCACAGATACGCAGTATTTT.